One sample yielded the 26 T cell receptor beta chains listed below, sequenced in a study of blood T cell repertoires in COVID-19. Assay: immunoSEQ multiplex PCR; the TCRdb copy retains only in-frame clones and omits some. The sample lists about 86,000 clones; around nine tenths were seen once. The sample consisted of PBMCs or T cells enriched from blood (not recorded which). Every receptor here comes from a woman between 50 and 59 years old with acute COVID-19.

The chain carries TRBV24-1 and TRBJ2-3; 10 bases are a match to TRBD1. V lost 7 bases and J lost 4; bases outside the gene matches: 7. There are 15 residues in the CDR3. Germline V gene sequence: CDR1 KGHDR, CDR2 SFDVKD. The CDR3 nucleotides are TGTGCCACCAGCTCAAGACAGGGGGCCGCAGATACGCAGTATTTT. This gives the protein CATSSRQGAADTQYF.

The chain has TRBV7-9 and TRBJ2-7; 8 positions agree with TRBD2. Germline V CDR1 and CDR2: SEHNR, FQNEAQ (reference sequence). With V trimmed by 5 bases and J by 6 bases, 9 bases remained unmatched. CDR3 length: 14 amino acids. CDR3 DNA: TGTGCCAGCAGCATAGGACTAGCTATCGGCGAGCAGTACTTC. It specifies CASSIGLAIGEQYF.

The chain links TRBV27 to TRBJ2-1; 8 bases align to TRBD2. The CDR3 has 11 residues. Germline assignment: CDR1 MNHEY and CDR2 SMNVEV (reference sequence). V lost 5 bases and J lost 14; bases outside the gene matches: 5. Here the CDR3 DNA reads TGTGCCAGCAGTGCCGGGACTAGAAAGTTCTTC. It codes for CASSAGTRKFF.

The gene calls are TRBV10-3 and TRBJ2-7; 10 bases align to TRBD1. The trim removed 5 bases at V and 2 bases at J, leaving 6 bases unmatched. Germline V gene sequence: CDR1 ENHRY, CDR2 SYGVKD. The CDR3 loop spans 15 amino acids. Here the CDR3 DNA reads TGTGCCATCAGTACTACTGGGACAGGGGCCTACGAGCAGTACTTC. It specifies CAISTTGTGAYEQYF.

V gene TRBV7-9 combines with J gene TRBJ1-2, with a possible D match to TRBD1 (6 bases). Germline V CDR1 and CDR2: SEHNR, FQNEAQ (reference sequence). V lost 5 bases to trimming and J lost 6 bases, with 19 bases between them. This CDR3 has 15 amino acids. CDR3 protein: CASSPWGQQGHGYTF. The CDR3 DNA is TGTGCCAGCAGCCCATGGGGGCAACAGGGTCATGGCTACACCTTC.

Turning to this clone: The identical CDR3 is also encoded by other nucleotide sequences in the sample. This rearrangement joins TRBV19 to TRBJ2-1; the match to TRBD2 covers 8 bases. Germline V lookup: CDR1 LNHDA, CDR2 SQIVND (reference sequence). The CDR3 length is 16 residues. With V trimmed by 0 bases and J by 3 bases, 4 bases remained unmatched. The CDR3 coding sequence is TGTGCCAGTAGTATAGATAGGAGCGGGAGCTACAATGAGCAGTTCTTC. This codes for CASSIDRSGSYNEQFF.

The V call is TRBV30, the J call TRBJ2-2, with 10 positions matching TRBD2. This CDR3 comprises 18 residues. Germline CDR1 and CDR2: GTSNPN and SVGIG (reference sequence). The V and J ends lost 3 bases and 0 bases, in that order; junction bases with no gene match: 10. This CDR3 is CAWSPGGLAGANTGELFF. The CDR3 DNA is TGTGCCTGGAGCCCGGGGGGGCTAGCGGGAGCGAACACCGGGGAGCTGTTTTTT.

This clone appeared a few times. V gene TRBV29-1 combines with J gene TRBJ2-1; TRBD2 agrees at 10 bases. Germline CDR1 and CDR2: SQVTM and ANQGSEA. This CDR3 comprises 16 residues. The ends lost 5 bases at V and 9 bases at J; junction bases unmatched: 16. CDR3 nucleotide sequence: TGCAGCGTTCGGAGGACTAGCGGAGGTCCCCGCGGTGAGCAGTTCTTC. Amino acids: CSVRRTSGGPRGEQFF.

This clone has just one count. The genes are TRBV21-1 and TRBJ2-3; the table's D call TRBD2 went unverified against the DNA. TRBV21-1 is classified as a pseudogene. This CDR3 is built from 17 residues. CDR3 bases: TGTGCCAGCAGCAAAGGAACGGGTTCGGCGAATCTTGATACGCAGTATTTT. This encodes CASSKGTGSANLDTQYF.

This sequence joins TRBV9 and TRBJ1-2, with TRBD1 matching over 8 bases. V lost 3 bases, J lost 6 bases, and 10 bases stayed unmatched. CDR3 length: 15 amino acids. CDR1 SGDLS and CDR2 YYNGEE come from the germline V gene. DNA of the CDR3: TGTGCCAGCAGCGAGCCGGGGCAGGGGGCGAATGGCTACACCTTC. This sequence encodes CASSEPGQGANGYTF.

This sequence joins TRBV7-2 and TRBJ2-3; D is possibly TRBD1 (6 bases). V dropped 0 bases and J dropped 2 bases, with 15 bases sitting between them. Germline V lookup: CDR1 SGHTA, CDR2 FQGNSA. This CDR3 region has 17 residues. DNA for the CDR3: TGTGCCAGCAGCTTAGCGGGACAAGCTAAAATCACAGATACGCAGTATTTT. Its translation is CASSLAGQAKITDTQYF.

V and J are TRBV14 and TRBJ2-1; D is unresolved. Germline-derived CDR1 and CDR2 are SGHDN and FVKESK. With 2 bases removed from V and 5 bases from J, the gap between germline ends came to 4 bases. CDR3 length: 12 residues. As DNA, the CDR3 is TGTGCCAGCAGCCAAATCAACAATGAGCAGTTCTTC. Its protein product is CASSQINNEQFF.

V is TRBV7-2 and J is TRBJ1-6; no clear D. This CDR3 comprises 14 residues. Trimming cost V 1 base and J 6 bases, with 7 bases left between them. The germline gives CDR1 SGHTA, CDR2 FQGNSA. CDR3 sequence: CASSLVTVNSPLHF. CDR3 DNA sequence: TGTGCCAGCAGCTTAGTTACAGTTAATTCACCCCTCCACTTT.

The V gene is TRBV6-5, the J gene TRBJ2-1; TRBD2 is a possible D gene (5 bases). Germline CDR1 is MNHEY and CDR2 is SVGAGI. The V end lost 6 bases, the J end lost 7 bases, and 10 bases lay between the germline ends. This CDR3 is 12 amino acids long. CDR3 region: CASRGSGNEQFF. The DNA of the CDR3 is TGTGCCAGCAGGGGGAGCGGAAATGAGCAGTTCTTC.

The DNA of the CDR3 is TGCGCCAGCAGCTTGGATCGGGACAATGAGCAGTTCTTC. As protein: CASSLDRDNEQFF. V gene TRBV5-1 combines with J gene TRBJ2-1; D remains unclear. V lost 0 bases and J lost 5, with 6 bases in between. This CDR3 has 13 residues. The germline V gene encodes CDR1 SGHRS and CDR2 YFSETQ.

The chain joins TRBV29-1 to TRBJ2-5; 15 positions match TRBD2. The CDR3 consists of 17 residues. Germline values: CDR1 SQVTM, CDR2 ANQGSEA. Unmatched junction bases numbered 6, after V lost 4 bases and J lost 0 bases. CDR3 nucleotides: TGCAGCGTTGCCGGGACTAGCGGGAGGCGCCACCAAGAGACCCAGTACTTC. Amino acids: CSVAGTSGRRHQETQYF.

The chain employs TRBV24-1 and TRBJ2-3, with 7 bases lining up with TRBD2. This CDR3 region has 12 residues. The germline V gene has CDR1 KGHDR and CDR2 SFDVKD. The ends lost 10 bases at V and 10 bases at J; junction bases unmatched: 10. CDR3 sequence reads: CATAAGDRAQYF. The DNA for the CDR3 is TGTGCCACAGCTGCGGGAGATCGAGCGCAGTATTTT.

This rearrangement joins TRBV11-3 to TRBJ1-1; 7 positions match TRBD1. V shed 1 base, J shed 2 bases, and the junction held 4 bases outside the gene matches. Germline assignment: CDR1 SGHNT and CDR2 YENEEA. The CDR3 consists of 15 residues. In nucleotides, the CDR3 is TGTGCCAGCAGCTTAGGAGGGGGCGAAAACACTGAAGCTTTCTTT. This translates into CASSLGGGENTEAFF.

V is TRBV2 and J is TRBJ1-4, with 9 bases fitting TRBD1. CDR3 size: 20 residues. The V and J ends lost 0 bases and 5 bases, in that order; junction bases with no gene match: 16. CDR1 is SNHLY and CDR2 is FYNNEI in the germline V gene. In nucleotides, the CDR3 is TGTGCCAGCAGTGAAGCGCTTCCGGGACAGGGCCCGATGGCAAATGAAAAACTGTTTTTT. It is translated as CASSEALPGQGPMANEKLFF. The whole variable domain, remainder taken from reference TRBV2 and TRBJ1-4, is EPEVTQTPSHQVTQMGQEVILRCVPISNHLYFYWYRQILGQKVEFLVSFYNNEISEKSEIFDDQFSVERPDGSNFTLKIRSTKLEDSAMYFCASSEALPGQGPMANEKLFFGSGTQLSVL.

CDR3 coding DNA: TGTGCCAGCAGTAAGGGACAGAACACCGGGGAGCTGTTTTTT. Protein sequence: CASSKGQNTGELFF. The chain links TRBV28 to TRBJ2-2, with TRBD1 as a possible D gene (6 bases). This CDR3 is built from 14 residues. V was pared by 5 bases and J by 1 base, with 8 bases between. Germline CDR1 reads MDHEN; CDR2 reads SYDVKM.

The CDR3 DNA follows: TGTGCCAGTTACGGGTACGAGCAGTACTTC. Translating it yields CASYGYEQYF. The genes are TRBV6-5 and TRBJ2-7; D unresolved. V shed 9 bases and J shed 4 bases, with 7 bases lying between them. Germline assignment: CDR1 MNHEY and CDR2 SVGAGI. There are 10 residues in the CDR3.

The rearrangement uses TRBV29-1 and TRBJ1-3, with 8 bases that match TRBD1. Looked up from germline, CDR1 is SQVTM and CDR2 is ANQGSEA. The CDR3 extends over 14 amino acids. The V segment lost 3 bases and the J segment 2 bases; nucleotides outside the gene matches: 3. The CDR3: CSVDLTGAGNTIYF. DNA for the CDR3: TGCAGCGTTGACTTGACAGGGGCTGGAAACACCATATATTTT.

CDR3 amino acids: CASSPQGEQPQHF. The CDR3 DNA reads TGTGCCAGTAGTCCGCAGGGGGAGCAGCCCCAGCATTTT. The chain recombines TRBV19 with TRBJ1-5; 7 bases fit TRBD1. The germline CDR1 and CDR2 sequences are LNHDA and SQIVND (reference sequence). The CDR3 consists of 13 residues. The junction had 5 bases not matched to a gene; V was cut back by 5 bases and J by 7 bases.

The V gene is TRBV29-1, the J gene TRBJ1-2; TRBD1 is a possible D gene (5 bases). Trimming left V 2 bases short and J 4 bases short, with 5 bases between. The CDR3 consists of 11 residues. Germline V lookup: CDR1 SQVTM, CDR2 ANQGSEA. For the CDR3, the DNA is TGCAGCGTTGAACAGGGCTATGGCTACACCTTC. It is translated as CSVEQGYGYTF.

With respect to this clone: The germline gene is not matched at one end of the junction; a read error may be the cause. This chain uses TRBV12-3 or TRBV12-4 with TRBJ2-7, with TRBD2 identical over 8 bases. This CDR3 comprises 12 residues. The CDR3 loop is CASSLAQGLATF. As DNA, the CDR3 is TGTGCCAGCAGTTTAGCGCAAGGACTAGCCACATTC.

This rearrangement joins TRBV2 to TRBJ2-2; 7 nucleotides line up with TRBD1. The junction had 1 base not matched to a gene; V was cut back by 6 bases and J by 0 bases. The germline V gene has CDR1 SNHLY and CDR2 FYNNEI. The CDR3 has 14 residues. CDR3 residues: CASRGQSNTGELFF. CDR3 nucleotide sequence: TGTGCCAGCAGGGGACAGTCGAACACCGGGGAGCTGTTTTTT.